This T cell receptor (beta chain) emerged from a study of blood T cell repertoires in COVID-19. About the research overall: Whether acute or convalescent, the COVID-19 samples came from the United States, Italy and Spain. From T cells, B-cell-depleted T cells, or PBMCs came the material, which was cDNA or gDNA.

The CDR3 is 19 amino acids. In germline, CDR1 is MNHNY, CDR2 SVGAGI (reference sequence). V shed 6 bases, J shed 0 bases, and the junction held 11 bases outside the gene matches. In the original processing: Estimated nucleated cell counts came from reference gene primer amplification. Assay used: immunoSEQ multiplex PCR; TCRdb lists only in-frame clones, some missing. D and trimming come from the DNA, and the V and J calls and clone size come from that table. The sample consists of almost 350,000 clones, over 85% of them appearing once. A few counts support this clone. Followed over time, Seattle patients had been enrolled while infection was active.

What was sequenced was peripheral blood. V gene TRBV6-6 combines with J gene TRBJ2-7; 16 nucleotides align to TRBD2. The TCR originated in an older woman with COVID-19, enrolled during active disease. The CDR3 sequence is CASSYGTSGGDPSSYEQYF. The DNA of the CDR3 is TGTGCCAGCAGCTATGGGACTAGCGGGGGGGACCCGAGCTCCTACGAGCAGTACTTC.